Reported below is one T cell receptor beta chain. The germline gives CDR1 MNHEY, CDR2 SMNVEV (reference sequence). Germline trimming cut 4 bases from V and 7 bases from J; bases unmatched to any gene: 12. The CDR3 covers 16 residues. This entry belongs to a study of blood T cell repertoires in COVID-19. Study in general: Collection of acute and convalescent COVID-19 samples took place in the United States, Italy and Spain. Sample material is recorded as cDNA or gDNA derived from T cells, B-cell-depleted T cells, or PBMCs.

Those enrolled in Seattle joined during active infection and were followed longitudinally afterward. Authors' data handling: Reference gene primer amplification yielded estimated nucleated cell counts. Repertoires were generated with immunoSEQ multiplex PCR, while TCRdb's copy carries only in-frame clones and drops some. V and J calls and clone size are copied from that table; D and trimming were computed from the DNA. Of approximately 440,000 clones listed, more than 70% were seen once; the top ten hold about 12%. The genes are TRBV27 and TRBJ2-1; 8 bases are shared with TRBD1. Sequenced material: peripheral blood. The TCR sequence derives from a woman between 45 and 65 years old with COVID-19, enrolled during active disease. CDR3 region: CASSYSGTGNSNEQFF. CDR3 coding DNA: TGTGCCAGCAGTTATTCCGGGACAGGTAATAGTAATGAGCAGTTCTTC.